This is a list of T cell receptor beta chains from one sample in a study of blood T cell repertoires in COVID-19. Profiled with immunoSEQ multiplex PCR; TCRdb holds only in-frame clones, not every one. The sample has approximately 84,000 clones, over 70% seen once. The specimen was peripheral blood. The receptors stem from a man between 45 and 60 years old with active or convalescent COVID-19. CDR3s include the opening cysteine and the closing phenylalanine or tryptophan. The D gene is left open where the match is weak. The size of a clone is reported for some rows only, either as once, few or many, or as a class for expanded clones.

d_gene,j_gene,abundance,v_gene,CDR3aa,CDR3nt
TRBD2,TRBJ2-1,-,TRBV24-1,CATSGLTSGGTYNEQFF,TGTGCCACCAGTGGGCTGACTAGCGGGGGAACTTACAATGAGCAGTTCTTC
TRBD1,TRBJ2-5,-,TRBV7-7,CASSPTGALQETQYF,TGTGCTAGCAGCCCGACAGGGGCGCTCCAAGAGACCCAGTACTTC
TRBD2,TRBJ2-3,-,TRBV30,CASSERGGTTDTQYF,TGTGCCTCCTCGGAGCGGGGGGGGACCACAGATACGCAGTATTTT
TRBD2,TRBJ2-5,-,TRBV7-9,CASSSSGGDLRTQYF,TGTGCCAGCAGCTCTAGCGGGGGGGATCTTCGGACCCAGTACTTC
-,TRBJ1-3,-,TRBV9,CASSATRDTIYF,TGTGCCAGCAGCGCTACCCGGGACACCATATATTTT
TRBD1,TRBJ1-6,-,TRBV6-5,CASSLQGNNSPLHF,TGTGCCAGCAGTTTACAGGGGAATAATTCACCCCTCCACTTT
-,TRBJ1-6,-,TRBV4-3,CASSQTMGSLSPLHF,TGCGCCAGCAGCCAAACAATGGGGAGCCTTTCACCCCTCCACTTT
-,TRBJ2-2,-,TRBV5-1,CASSLAPPGGELFF,TGCGCCAGCAGCTTGGCACCGCCGGGCGGGGAGCTGTTTTTT
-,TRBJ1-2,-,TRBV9,CASSVDPYGYTF,TGTGCCAGCAGCGTAGATCCTTATGGCTACACCTTC
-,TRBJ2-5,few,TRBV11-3,CASSLDPAPQETQYF,TGTGCCAGCAGCTTAGATCCAGCGCCCCAAGAGACCCAGTACTTC